This entry describes one T cell receptor beta chain. Its specificity is not known. The data were taken from a study of response to subunit inactivated influenza vaccine. TCRdb re-called the RT-PCR reads with MiXCR, one entry per CDR3 protein. The sample carries around 850,000 distinct CDR3 sequences, approximately 18% recorded once. There are 14 residues in the CDR3. The V gene lost 8 bases and the J gene lost 4 bases, with 14 bases spanning the gap. The V gene's germline CDR1 is MNHEY and CDR2 SMNVEV (reference sequence). Study-level points and caveats: Each seasonal influenza vaccination recruits few new T cells, the authors suggested.

V usage is TRBV27 and J usage is TRBJ2-2; D may be TRBD2 (6 bases). The receptor was derived from a man aged 50-60 years who received an inactivated influenza vaccine. Sequencing used PBMCs from blood, obtained roughly 5 days after vaccination. This chain's CDR3 is CASGGDFGTGELFF. The CDR3 DNA reads TGTGCCAGCGGAGGGGACTTTGGCACCGGGGAGCTGTTTTTT.